Sequencing of this T cell receptor beta chain was carried out in a study of shared clonotypes between healthy human individuals. Looking at the study overall: Plates per donor: three CD4 naive, three CD4 memory, two CD8 naive, one CD8 memory.

Findings and limits, study-wide: Specimens sampled were limited to blood, with tissue repertoires likely differing.

Trimming left V 7 bases short and J 1 base short, with 10 bases between. Germline V gene lookup returns CDR1 MNHNS and CDR2 SASEGT. This CDR3 is 13 amino acids long. With respect to this clone: What it binds is not known.

Per sorted-subset replicate PCR, input was around 220 ng DNA, representing about 30,000 T cell genomes. Libraries were prepared by immunoSEQ multiplex PCR; TCRdb keeps only in-frame clonotypes and omits some of them. This table has about 2.4 million clones, approximately 94% appearing once. The origin of this receptor is a man between 18 and 35 years old in good health. Some clones in this sample may be carry-over from other donors' samples. This chain connects TRBV6-1 to TRBJ2-5; D perhaps matches TRBD1 (6 bases). Sequenced material: naive CD4+ T cells from PBMCs. As for subset: CD45RA+ positively selected. CDR3 DNA sequence: TGTGCCAGCAAGAGGGGGAGCCAAGAGACCCAGTACTTC. As protein: CASKRGSQETQYF.